The source of this T cell receptor (beta chain) is a study of T cell responses to AZD1222 COVID-19 vaccine (dated by TCRdb to the early 2020s). Context from the whole study: AZD1222 recipients given second doses at about 4 weeks or at about 12 weeks were pooled, since spike-specific TCR depth and breadth were not found to differ between the two schedules. Trial participants were enrolled into age subgroups of 18-55, 56-69 and 70-plus years, which contained 148, 28 and 57 TCR-sequenced participants, respectively. A total of about 230 trial participants underwent TCR sequencing, of whom about 210 received two doses of AZD1222 and about 25 received two doses of the MenACWY control vaccine.

The CDR3 regions of human TCRbeta chains were subjected to immunosequencing. Per the authors' processing: TCRs in the repertoires were matched against a reference library of SARS-CoV-2-specific TCRs that had been generated with the MIRA antigen-specificity platform. Breadth was defined as the fraction of unique TCRs that were SARS-CoV-2-associated. Depth was defined as the fraction of total T cells that were SARS-CoV-2-associated. Using the MIRA data, each spike-specific TCR was assigned both to the spike region to which the TCR was reactive and to a CD4 or CD8 class. Log10-transformed breadth and depth values were compared by one-way ANOVA with Sidak's multiple comparisons tests. Sourced from immuneACCESS, this table was stored by TCRdb with only in-frame sequences that have V and J called. A share of the clones is absent; for the studies checked, an unresolved V gene accounts for under half, and the remainder has no known explanation. From that table come the V and J calls and clone size; the DNA was used to work out D and trimming. For this sample there are 100,000 to 150,000 clones; around 90% appear just once. The ten top clones hold about 4.3% of the sample.

A remark on this clone: What this receptor recognizes is not known. Per-base quality was not reported, and no clone a single base away is much larger than it.

Reading from cysteine to phenylalanine, the CDR3 counts 15 amino acids. This entry keeps only the CDR3 DNA: 45 bases, framed from base 1. CDR1 and CDR2 are drawn from the germline V gene (reference sequence): WNHNN, SYGVQD. The germline V end is reduced by 4 bases and the J end by 3 bases; junction bases left unmatched: 9. The intended sense of this specimen's time point label: baseline before first vaccination. Samples from vaccinated people were obtained from the UK trials COV001 and COV002, which included a single-blind randomized controlled phase 2/3 trial of AZD1222 (ChAdOx1 nCoV-19) in healthy adults. For TCRbeta chain sequencing, PBMC samples were collected from trial participants at day 0 and at day 28 after the second dose. General conclusions and limits of the study: CD4 TCRs associated with the vaccine covered the entire spike protein, and the dominant responses were in regions 160-218 and 743-854. In the small 56-69-year group, the increase in depth fell short of significance, most likely because of low power. Reportedly, almost half of the unique spike-specific TCRs recognized epitopes lying outside the regions that are mutated in the B.1.351 and B.1.1.7 variants. Conclusions about previously exposed vaccinees were limited because only six AZD1222 recipients were SARS-CoV-2 seropositive at baseline. A significant rise in spike-specific TCR breadth and depth was observed after two AZD1222 doses relative to day 0 and relative to MenACWY recipients. Participants were mostly white British, with more females than males. The authors suggested clonal diversity may have been underestimated. Because no day 14 peak-response samples were available, the repertoires could be characterized only after the peak T cell response.

The sequence derives from an adult in good health. Sequencing used peripheral blood, obtained on day 0 of AZD1222 vaccination. The receptor chain draws on TRBV10-1 and TRBJ2-7; 7 of the junction bases match TRBD2. The sequenced DNA is TGCGCCAGCAGTGGGGGTTCTAGCGGAGACTACGAGCAGTACTTC. Translated, this is CASSGGSSGDYEQYF.